This TCR beta chain derives from a study of T cells after yellow fever vaccination (dated by TCRdb to between 2018 and 2020). About the full investigation: Libraries from fractions with low cell numbers were prepared with the SMART-Seq v4 Ultra Low Input RNA kit. Bulk TCR alpha and beta repertoires were sequenced longitudinally to track T-cell clones before and after primary and booster YFV17D yellow fever vaccination. Two healthy male donors made up the cohort, one aged 18 to 29 years and the other aged 30 to 40 years. Bulk PBMC replicates and cell subsets were isolated from blood drawn at multiple timepoints before and after both primary and secondary immunization.

On the study overall, not on this receptor specifically: Most clones expanded after primary vaccination (approximately 95% of CD4 and 88% of CD8) were re-detected after the booster, suggesting that broad memory maintenance occurred. Only a couple of donors were included in the study, so the extent to which the findings can be generalized is limited. Because abundant contaminating clonotypes from the bulk population could be contained in FACS-sorted repertoires, computational filtering was required. A small share of clonotypes occurred in both CD4 and CD8 compartments, likely arising from convergent recombination. The secondary T-cell response was found to be weaker but faster than the primary response, with a peak reached on day 5 rather than on day 15.

TCR cDNA was synthesized by 5'RACE template switching, which introduced a universal primer site and unique molecular identifiers. Priming for cDNA synthesis came from both the TCR alpha and TCR beta constant segments. Libraries were amplified in two PCR steps, with sample barcodes and sequencing adapters added in the second step. Libraries were sequenced on Illumina HiSeq 2500 (2x100 bp) or NovaSeq (2x150 bp). In the source study's methods: Demultiplexing of reads and collapsing into UMI consensus sequences were performed with MIGEC, and V(D)J alignment was carried out with MiXCR. Vaccine-responding clonotypes were identified with edgeR using replicate PBMC samples, with FDR below 0.01 and a log2 fold change above 5 up to day 15 being required. CD4 or CD8 identity was assigned to each bulk clonotype according to whether the clonotype was present at higher abundance in the sequenced CD4 repertoire or the sequenced CD8 repertoire. The public reads were quality trimmed at Q25 with fastp and then assembled into clones with MiXCR by TCRdb, keeping productive beta chains. CDR3 protein duplicates are merged, each entry listing the most common genes and DNA. These V and J calls are TCRdb output, not the study's own analysis. The sample yields 120,000 to 150,000 distinct CDR3 sequences; 7.7% were counted once. The top ten constitute roughly 0.73% of the sample.

V loses 5 bases at its end and J loses 0 bases; junction bases beyond the gene matches: 6. CDR1 and CDR2, per the germline V gene (reference sequence), are SGHNT and YYREEE. Its CDR3 holds 18 amino acids, cysteine through phenylalanine. The kept DNA is CDR3 alone, 54 bases in frame from the first base. This clonotype occurred a few times. Its recognized antigen is unknown. No base qualities exist here, and no much larger clone lies one base off it. The treatment or condition tag for this specimen amounts to: live attenuated yellow fever vaccine strain. A standard Ficoll-Paque protocol was used to isolate PBMCs from peripheral blood. CD4 and CD8 T-cell fractions were isolated with Dynabeads CD4 and CD8 positive selection kits. TriZol was used to extract RNA from bulk PBMCs, CD4 and CD8 fractions, and dextramer-positive and dextramer-negative fractions.

This TCR came from a man aged 25 to 40 who received the YFV17D yellow fever vaccine. The sequence is built from TRBV5-4 and TRBJ2-2; the central 14 bases match TRBD2. Sequencing was performed on CD4+ T cells sorted from PBMCs, taken 5 days after the yellow fever booster vaccination. The CDR3 protein is CASSRGLAGVANTGELFF. The sequenced DNA: TGTGCCAGCAGTCGGGGACTAGCGGGAGTGGCGAACACCGGGGAGCTGTTTTTT.